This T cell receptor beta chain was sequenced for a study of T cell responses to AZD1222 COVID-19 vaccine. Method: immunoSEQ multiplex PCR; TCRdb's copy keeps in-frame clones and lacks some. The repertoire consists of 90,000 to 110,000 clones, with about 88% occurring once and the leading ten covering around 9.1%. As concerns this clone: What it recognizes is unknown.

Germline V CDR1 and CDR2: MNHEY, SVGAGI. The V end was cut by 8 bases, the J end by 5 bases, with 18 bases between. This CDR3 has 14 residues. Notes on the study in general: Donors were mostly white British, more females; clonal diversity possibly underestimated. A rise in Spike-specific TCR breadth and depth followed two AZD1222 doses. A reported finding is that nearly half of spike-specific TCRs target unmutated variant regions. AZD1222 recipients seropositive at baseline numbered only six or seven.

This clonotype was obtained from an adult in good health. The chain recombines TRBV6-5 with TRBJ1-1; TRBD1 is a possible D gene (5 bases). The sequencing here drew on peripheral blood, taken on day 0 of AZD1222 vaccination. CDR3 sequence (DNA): TGTGCCAGCGGACAACGGGCCCCGAATACTGAAGCTTTCTTT. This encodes CASGQRAPNTEAFF.